This record concerns one T cell receptor beta chain sequence. Germline V gene lookup returns CDR1 GTSNPN and CDR2 SVGIG (reference sequence). CDR3 size: 15 residues. Germline trimming cut 4 bases from V and 11 bases from J; bases unmatched to any gene: 14. As processed by the authors: Quantification of nucleated cells was approximated via reference gene primer amplification. Data came from immunoSEQ multiplex PCR; TCRdb stores just in-frame clones and leaves some out. Clone size and V and J calls were adopted from that table, with D and trimming inferred from the DNA. This table has just over 150,000 clones, roughly 90% appearing once. This sample is part of a study of blood T cell repertoires in COVID-19. Membership in each cohort depended on participant-reported clinical history. In Cohort 3, a recovered donor had either two negative PCRs, clearance, or symptom resolution.

The sequence came from a woman between 45 and 60 years old who had recovered from COVID-19. The sample was PBMCs or T cells enriched from blood (not recorded which). The V call is TRBV30, the J call TRBJ1-4; 9 bases align to TRBD1. The chain's CDR3 is CAWKARDRETRKLFF. CDR3 DNA: TGTGCCTGGAAAGCCCGGGACAGGGAAACGCGGAAACTGTTTTTT.